This T cell receptor (beta chain) comes out of a study of T cells in Graves' hyperthyroidism and ophthalmopathy. For the study at large: At the time of initial diagnosis and before any treatment, peripheral blood was collected.

The TCR beta CDR3 regions underwent amplification using RNA transcripts as the source. The HTBI primer set served for first-round RT-PCR of the TCR CDR3. MiXCR, applied by TCRdb to the multiplex PCR reads, yields one record per CDR3 protein. The profile shows around 300,000 distinct CDR3 sequences, less than 30% of them singletons. V gave up 0 bases and J gave up 7 bases; unmatched junction bases: 6. The CDR3 length is 14 residues. The germline V gene encodes CDR1 MNHEY and CDR2 SVGAGI. The sequence derives from a man aged 35 to 55 with Graves' hyperthyroidism that later progressed to Graves' ophthalmopathy. Specimen: blood. This chain links TRBV6-5 with TRBJ2-7, with 7 bases aligning to TRBD2. CDR3 nucleotide sequence: TGTGCCAGCAGTTACTCGGCGGGAGCGGAAGAGCAGTACTTC. Translated, it gives CASSYSAGAEEQYF.